This entry lists 23 T cell receptor beta chains sequenced from one sample in a study of memory CD4+ T cells and cytomegalovirus serostatus. The protocol was immunoSEQ multiplex PCR, while the TCRdb copy is restricted to in-frame clones and leaves out a portion. Of approximately 52,000 clones detected, around four fifths appear once; the ten largest clones hold roughly 0.84%. The sort gate was single viable CD3+CD4+CD8-CD45RO+ cells for memory CD4+ T cells. Material: memory CD4+ T cells from blood. The receptors come from an adult in good health and CMV-seronegative.

The chain carries TRBV21-1 and TRBJ2-7; TRBD2, the table's D call, was not compared with the DNA. TRBV21-1 is described as a pseudogene. The CDR3 runs to 17 residues. The CDR3 sequence: CASTPVPQRGSFYEQYF. For the CDR3, the DNA is TGTGCCAGCACTCCCGTCCCCCAACGAGGATCATTTTACGAGCAGTACTTC.

The CDR3 bases are TGTGCCAGCAGCGTGCTAACAAATTCACCCCTCCACTTT. Translated, it gives CASSVLTNSPLHF. The rearrangement joins TRBV9 to TRBJ1-6; D not resolved. The CDR3 spans 13 residues. V lost 2 bases, J lost 7 bases, and 7 bases lay in between. Looked up from germline, CDR1 is SGDLS and CDR2 is YYNGEE. The entire variable domain, with the rest obtained from reference TRBV9 and TRBJ1-6, is as follows: DSGVTQTPKHLITATGQRVTLRCSPRSGDLSVYWYQQSLDQGLQFLIQYYNGEERAKGNILERFSAQQFPDLHSELNLSSLELGDSALYFCASSVLTNSPLHFGNGTRLTVT.

The chain has TRBV28 and TRBJ1-4; D possibly corresponds to TRBD1 (6 bases). The CDR3 runs 15 residues. Germline CDR1 is MDHEN and CDR2 is SYDVKM. The V and J ends lost 5 bases and 7 bases respectively, with 17 bases between them. The CDR3: CASSNPQGLGEKLFF. In DNA, the CDR3 is TGTGCCAGCAGTAACCCTCAGGGGTTGGGTGAAAAACTGTTTTTT. The full variable domain, its missing parts supplied by reference TRBV28 and TRBJ1-4, is DVKVTQSSRYLVKRTGEKVFLECVQDMDHENMFWYRQDPGLGLRLIYFSYDVKMKEKGDIPEGYSVSREKKERFSLILESASTNQTSMYLCASSNPQGLGEKLFFGSGTQLSVL.

The chain combines TRBV7-7 with TRBJ2-1; the D is unclear. Trimming took 5 bases from V and 7 from J, leaving 12 bases between them. CDR3 size: 13 residues. Germline V gene data show CDR1 as SSHAT and CDR2 as FNYEAQ (reference sequence). The CDR3 protein is CASSAGRGNEQFF. CDR3 bases: TGTGCCAGCAGCGCTGGTCGTGGAAATGAGCAGTTCTTC.

V is TRBV7-8 and J is TRBJ1-1; D not resolved. The CDR3 runs 15 residues. Germline V gene data show CDR1 as SGHVS and CDR2 as FQNEAQ. Trimming took off 1 base at V and 3 bases at J, with 12 bases between the two ends. The CDR3 nucleotides read TGTGCCAGCAGCTTAGGGACTACGACGGACACTGAAGCTTTCTTT. Amino acid sequence: CASSLGTTTDTEAFF.

The gene calls are TRBV6-1 and TRBJ2-5; the D gene could be TRBD1 or TRBD2 (6 bases each). Trimming pared 4 bases from V and 3 bases from J, leaving 15 bases between. This CDR3 spans 15 amino acids. Germline CDR1 reads MNHNS; CDR2 reads SASEGT. The CDR3 is CASSVGLPGEETQYF. For the CDR3, the DNA is TGTGCCAGCAGTGTGGGACTCCCAGGGGAAGAGACCCAGTACTTC.

Regarding this clone: Germline and junction disagree at one end, which may indicate a read error. The chain couples TRBV30 to TRBJ1-5, with unresolved D. Germline CDR1 GTSNPN, CDR2 SVGIG (reference sequence). The CDR3 totals 13 residues. CDR3 nucleotide sequence: TGTGCCTGGGGTGTGGGTGGAAATCAGCCCCAGCATTTT. Protein sequence: CAWGVGGNQPQHF.

J is TRBJ1-2 and V is TRBV7-2; maybe TRBD1 (6 bases). V shed 5 bases and J shed 5 bases, with 21 bases lying between them. Germline V gives CDR1 SGHTA, CDR2 FQGNSA. This CDR3 region has 16 residues. CDR3 DNA sequence: TGTGCCAGCAGCCACCCCAACAGGGATCTCCTTTATGGCTACACCTTC. This sequence encodes CASSHPNRDLLYGYTF.

The chain combines TRBV6-4 with TRBJ2-3; no reliable D call. Germline V gene data show CDR1 as MRHNA and CDR2 as SNTAGT. This CDR3 contains 15 residues. V shed 0 bases and J shed 2 bases, with 9 bases lying between them. CDR3 DNA sequence: TGTGCCAGCAGTGACTCGATGAGTATCACAGATACGCAGTATTTT. Its protein is CASSDSMSITDTQYF.

The J gene is TRBJ2-1, the V gene TRBV5-6; 16 bases agree with TRBD2. CDR1 SGHDT and CDR2 YYEEEE come from the germline V gene. There are 19 residues in the CDR3. V shed 1 base and J 6 bases; nucleotides not matched to a gene: 10. In nucleotides, the CDR3 is TGTGCCAGCAGCTTGCCGGGACTAGCGGGGGGGCGTCTCTCCAATGAGCAGTTCTTC. Translating gives CASSLPGLAGGRLSNEQFF.

The chain is built from TRBV19 and TRBJ1-6; D is ambiguous. The CDR3 spans 19 residues. Germline V gene data show CDR1 as LNHDA and CDR2 as SQIVND (reference sequence). V dropped 3 bases and J dropped 0 bases, with 18 bases sitting between them. This chain's CDR3 is CASSMFVRTESSYNSPLHF. The CDR3 nucleotides are TGTGCCAGTAGTATGTTTGTAAGGACGGAGAGCTCCTATAATTCACCCCTCCACTTT.

The rearrangement joins TRBV6-1 to TRBJ2-1, with no clear D. V shed 1 base and J shed 0 bases, with 10 bases lying between them. This CDR3 is built from 16 residues. Germline values: CDR1 MNHNS, CDR2 SASEGT. CDR3 sequence reads: CASSEEGLSSYNEQFF. DNA of the CDR3: TGTGCCAGCAGTGAAGAAGGCCTTAGCTCCTACAATGAGCAGTTCTTC.

This chain links TRBV4-3 with TRBJ1-2; 8 bases align to TRBD1. Trimming took 4 bases from V and 5 from J; bases not matched to a gene: 12. CDR1 is LGHNA, CDR2 YSLEER, per germline. This CDR3 region has 16 residues. CDR3 sequence: CASSPLPDRDSYGYTF. The CDR3 region has the DNA TGCGCCAGCAGCCCCCTTCCGGACAGGGATTCATATGGCTACACCTTC.

The chain recombines TRBV30 with TRBJ1-1; the match to TRBD1 covers 9 bases. CDR3 size: 14 residues. CDR1 and CDR2 from the germline V gene are GTSNPN and SVGIG (reference sequence). V trimming: 4 bases; J trimming: 3 bases; junction bases outside the gene matches: 6. This CDR3 reads CAWTRDRADTEAFF. The CDR3 DNA reads as TGTGCCTGGACTCGGGACAGGGCGGACACTGAAGCTTTCTTT.

The V and J genes are TRBV10-3 and TRBJ1-1; D might be TRBD1 (6 bases). Germline CDR1 ENHRY, CDR2 SYGVKD. This CDR3 is 12 amino acids long. V dropped 11 bases and J dropped 5 bases, with 15 bases sitting between them. CDR3 loop: CASGQSGTEAFF. DNA for the CDR3: TGTGCCTCTGGACAGTCGGGGACTGAAGCTTTCTTT.

The chain uses TRBV28 and TRBJ2-7, with 7 bases lining up with TRBD2. The CDR3 totals 15 residues. The germline V gene has CDR1 MDHEN and CDR2 SYDVKM. V was clipped by 2 bases and J by 6 bases; unmatched bases: 10. The CDR3 nucleotides are TGTGCCAGCAGTTTAATAGGCCAGGGAGGGATCGAGCAGTACTTC. This gives the protein CASSLIGQGGIEQYF.

V gene TRBV19 combines with J gene TRBJ1-5, with D possibly TRBD1 on 5 matching bases. Germline loops: CDR1 LNHDA, CDR2 SQIVND (reference sequence). Trimming took off 4 bases at V and 4 bases at J, with 17 bases between the two ends. This CDR3 is built from 16 residues. The CDR3 DNA reads as TGTGCCAGTAGTAGCACCGGGACTTCTTCGAATCAGCCCCAGCATTTT. It yields the protein CASSSTGTSSNQPQHF.

The count of this clone is one. The gene calls are TRBV4-3 and TRBJ2-5; 7 bases align to TRBD2. Trimming took 3 bases from V and 5 from J; bases not matched to a gene: 9. From germline, CDR1 is LGHNA and CDR2 YSLEER. This CDR3 is 15 amino acids long. This CDR3 reads CASSQTPQAGETQYF. The CDR3 DNA is TGCGCCAGCAGCCAGACCCCCCAAGCGGGGGAGACCCAGTACTTC.

The V and J genes are TRBV11-1 and TRBJ1-1; a weak D match, TRBD1 (5 bases). Trimming stripped 1 base from V and 1 base from J, with 13 bases between. Germline CDR1 SGHAT, CDR2 FQDESV (reference sequence). This CDR3 has 16 amino acids. The CDR3 spells CASSLGTGVSNTEAFF. The CDR3 nucleotides are TGTGCCAGCAGCTTAGGGACGGGGGTGTCGAACACTGAAGCTTTCTTT.

The chain combines TRBV5-1 with TRBJ2-3; the D is unclear. Trimming stripped 0 bases from V and 0 bases from J, with 14 bases between. The CDR3 length is 17 residues. The germline CDR1 and CDR2 sequences are SGHRS and YFSETQ. Written as DNA, the CDR3 is TGCGCCAGCAGCTTGGATTGGTCCGCTACTAGCACAGATACGCAGTATTTT. As protein: CASSLDWSATSTDTQYF.

The J gene is TRBJ2-1, the V gene TRBV2; D possibly corresponds to TRBD1 (6 bases). The V and J ends lost 4 bases and 12 bases respectively, with 16 bases between them. CDR1 is SNHLY and CDR2 is FYNNEI in the germline V gene. This CDR3 has 13 residues. The CDR3 region is CASSGGQGLVQFF. The CDR3, as DNA: TGTGCCAGCAGTGGGGGGCAGGGGCTTGTGCAGTTCTTC.

This chain uses TRBV7-9 with TRBJ2-6; unclear D gene. The CDR3 loop spans 15 amino acids. Germline CDR1 reads SEHNR; CDR2 reads FQNEAQ (reference sequence). V lost 3 bases and J lost 3, with 9 bases in between. Here the CDR3 DNA reads TGTGCCAGCAGCTTGATTGGTGGTGGGGCCAACGTCCTGACTTTC. Translated, it gives CASSLIGGGANVLTF.

The chain couples TRBV4-2 to TRBJ1-4; no reliable D call. CDR3 length: 16 residues. V gave up 5 bases and J gave up 5 bases, with 18 bases separating them. Per the germline V gene, CDR1 is LGHNA and CDR2 is YNFKEQ. CDR3 loop: CASSATLRPENEKLFF. As DNA, the CDR3 is TGTGCCAGCAGCGCCACCCTACGGCCGGAGAATGAAAAACTGTTTTTT.